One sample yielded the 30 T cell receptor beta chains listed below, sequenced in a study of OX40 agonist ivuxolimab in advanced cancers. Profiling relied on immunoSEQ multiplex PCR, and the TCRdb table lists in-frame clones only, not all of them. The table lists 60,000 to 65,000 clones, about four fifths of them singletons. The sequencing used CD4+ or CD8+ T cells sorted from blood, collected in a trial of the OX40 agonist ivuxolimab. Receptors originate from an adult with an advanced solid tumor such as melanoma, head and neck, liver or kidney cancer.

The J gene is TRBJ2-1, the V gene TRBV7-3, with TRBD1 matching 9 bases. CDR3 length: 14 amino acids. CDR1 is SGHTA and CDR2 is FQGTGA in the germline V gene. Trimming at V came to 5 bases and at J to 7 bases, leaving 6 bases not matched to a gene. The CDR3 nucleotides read TGTGCCAGCAGCATCGGACAGGGGTGGAATGAGCAGTTCTTC. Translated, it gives CASSIGQGWNEQFF.

The CDR3 nucleotides read TGTGCCAGCAGACCCCCAGGGGGCGCACACACTGAAGCTTTCTTT. Translation: CASRPPGGAHTEAFF. The chain recombines TRBV28 with TRBJ1-1, with 8 bases aligning to TRBD1. Unmatched junction bases numbered 9, after V lost 6 bases and J lost 3 bases. CDR3 length: 15 residues. Germline values: CDR1 MDHEN, CDR2 SYDVKM.

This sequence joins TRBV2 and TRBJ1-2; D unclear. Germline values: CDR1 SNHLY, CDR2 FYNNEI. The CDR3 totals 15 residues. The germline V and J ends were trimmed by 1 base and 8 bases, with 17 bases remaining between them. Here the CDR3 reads CASSEVDRIRGGYTF. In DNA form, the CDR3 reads TGTGCCAGCAGTGAAGTAGATCGGATACGAGGGGGCTACACCTTC.

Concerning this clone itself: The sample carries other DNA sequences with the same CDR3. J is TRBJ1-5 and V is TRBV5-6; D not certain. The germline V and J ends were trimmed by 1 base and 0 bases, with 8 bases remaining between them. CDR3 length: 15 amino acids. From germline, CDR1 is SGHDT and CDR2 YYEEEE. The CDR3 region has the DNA TGTGCCAGCAGCTTGATGGGCTATAGCAATCAGCCCCAGCATTTT. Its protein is CASSLMGYSNQPQHF.

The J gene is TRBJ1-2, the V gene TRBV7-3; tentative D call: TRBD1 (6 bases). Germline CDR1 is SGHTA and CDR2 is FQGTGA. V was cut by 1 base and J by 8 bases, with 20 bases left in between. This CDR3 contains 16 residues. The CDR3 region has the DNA TGTGCCAGCAGCTTAAAAGCCGCAGGGGCCCCTTCGGGCTACACCTTC. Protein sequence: CASSLKAAGAPSGYTF.

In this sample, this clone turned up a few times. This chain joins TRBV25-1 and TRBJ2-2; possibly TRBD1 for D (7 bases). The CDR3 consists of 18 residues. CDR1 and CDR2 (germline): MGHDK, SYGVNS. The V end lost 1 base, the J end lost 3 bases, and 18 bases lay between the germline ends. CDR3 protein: CASSEFVAGQSDTGELFF. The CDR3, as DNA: TGTGCCAGCAGTGAATTTGTGGCGGGACAGTCCGACACCGGGGAGCTGTTTTTT. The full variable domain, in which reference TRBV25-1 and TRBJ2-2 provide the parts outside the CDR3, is EADIYQTPRYLVIGTGKKITLECSQTMGHDKMYWYQQDPGMELHLIHYSYGVNSTEKGDLSSESTVSRIRTEHFPLTLESARPSHTSQYLCASSEFVAGQSDTGELFFGEGSRLTVL.

The CDR3 region has the DNA TGCAGCGTTGTCCCCGCAGGGGTGAGCACTGAAGCTTTCTTT. This sequence encodes CSVVPAGVSTEAFF. V usage is TRBV29-1 and J usage is TRBJ1-1; TRBD1 might be the D (6 bases). V was cut by 4 bases and J by 4 bases, with 16 bases left in between. The CDR3 length is 14 residues. CDR1 is SQVTM, CDR2 ANQGSEA, per germline.

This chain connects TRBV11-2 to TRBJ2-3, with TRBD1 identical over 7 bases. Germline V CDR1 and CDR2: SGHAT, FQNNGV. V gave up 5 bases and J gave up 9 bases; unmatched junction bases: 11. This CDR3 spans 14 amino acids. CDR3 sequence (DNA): TGTGCCAGCAGCCCAACTTCGACAGGGCGAACGCAGTATTTT. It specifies CASSPTSTGRTQYF.

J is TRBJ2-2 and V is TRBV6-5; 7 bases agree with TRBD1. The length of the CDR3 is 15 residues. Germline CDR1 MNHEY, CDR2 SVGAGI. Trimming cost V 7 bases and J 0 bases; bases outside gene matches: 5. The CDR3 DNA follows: TGTGCCAGCAAGACTCAGGGGGCGAACACCGGGGAGCTGTTTTTT. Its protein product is CASKTQGANTGELFF.

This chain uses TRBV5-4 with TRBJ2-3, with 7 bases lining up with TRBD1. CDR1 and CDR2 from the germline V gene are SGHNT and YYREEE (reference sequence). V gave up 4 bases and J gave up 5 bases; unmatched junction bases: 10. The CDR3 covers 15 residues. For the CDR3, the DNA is TGTGCCAGCAGCCTTAACGAGGGGGCGGGAGATACGCAGTATTTT. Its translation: CASSLNEGAGDTQYF. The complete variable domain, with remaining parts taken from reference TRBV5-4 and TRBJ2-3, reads ETGVTQSPTHLIKTRGQQVTLRCSSQSGHNTVSWYQQALGQGPQFIFQYYREEENGRGNFPPRFSGLQFPNYSSELNVNALELDDSALYLCASSLNEGAGDTQYFGPGTRLTVL.

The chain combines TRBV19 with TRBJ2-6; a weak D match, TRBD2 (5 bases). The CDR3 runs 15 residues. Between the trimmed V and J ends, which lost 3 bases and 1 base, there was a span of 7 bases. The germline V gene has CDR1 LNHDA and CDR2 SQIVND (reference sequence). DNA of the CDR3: TGTGCCAGTAGTATCGGCGGGTCTGGGGCCAACGTCCTGACTTTC. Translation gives CASSIGGSGANVLTF.

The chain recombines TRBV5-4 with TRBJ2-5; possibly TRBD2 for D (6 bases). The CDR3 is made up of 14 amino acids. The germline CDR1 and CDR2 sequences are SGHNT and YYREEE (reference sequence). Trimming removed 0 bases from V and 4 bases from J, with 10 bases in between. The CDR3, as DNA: TGTGCCAGCAGCTTGGCCGGGACTGGAGAGACCCAGTACTTC. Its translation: CASSLAGTGETQYF.

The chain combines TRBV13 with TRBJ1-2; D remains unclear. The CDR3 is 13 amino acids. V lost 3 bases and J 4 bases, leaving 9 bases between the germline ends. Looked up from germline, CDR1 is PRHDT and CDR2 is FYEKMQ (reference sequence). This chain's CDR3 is CASSFRPSYGYTF. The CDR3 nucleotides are TGTGCCAGCAGCTTCCGGCCAAGCTATGGCTACACCTTC.

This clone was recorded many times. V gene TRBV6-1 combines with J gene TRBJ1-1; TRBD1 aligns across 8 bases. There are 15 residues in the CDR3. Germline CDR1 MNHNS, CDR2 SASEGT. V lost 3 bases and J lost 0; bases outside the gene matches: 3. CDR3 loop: CASSERTGMNTEAFF. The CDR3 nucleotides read TGTGCCAGCAGTGAGAGGACAGGGATGAACACTGAAGCTTTCTTT.

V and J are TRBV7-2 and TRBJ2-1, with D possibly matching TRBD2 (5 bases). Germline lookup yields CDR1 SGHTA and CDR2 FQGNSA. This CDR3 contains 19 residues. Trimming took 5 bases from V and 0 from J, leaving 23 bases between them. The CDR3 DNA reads TGTGCCAGCAGCGTAATATACCCTCCGCGGGCGAGCTCCTACAATGAGCAGTTCTTC. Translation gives CASSVIYPPRASSYNEQFF.

The CDR3 protein is CASSLTVAGVNSGANVLTF. In DNA form, the CDR3 reads TGTGCCAGCAGCTTGACAGTGGCAGGGGTAAATTCTGGGGCCAACGTCCTGACTTTC. V is TRBV5-6 and J is TRBJ2-6; D is perhaps TRBD1 (6 bases). The ends were cut back, 1 base at V and 1 base at J, with 18 bases in the middle. This CDR3 contains 19 residues. In germline, CDR1 is SGHDT, CDR2 YYEEEE.

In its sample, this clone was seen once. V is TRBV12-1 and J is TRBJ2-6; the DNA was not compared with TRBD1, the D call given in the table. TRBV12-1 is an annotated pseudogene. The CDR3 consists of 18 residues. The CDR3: CASSLETGAISGANVLTF. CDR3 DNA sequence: TGTGCCAGCAGCTTGGAGACAGGGGCTATCTCTGGGGCCAACGTCCTGACTTTC.

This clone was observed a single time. The CDR3 DNA reads TGTGCCAGCAGTTATGGGGGTGTGAACACTGAAGCTTTCTTT. Protein: CASSYGGVNTEAFF. The chain is built from TRBV6-5 and TRBJ1-1; D possibly corresponds to TRBD1 (5 bases). CDR1 and CDR2 from the germline V gene are MNHEY and SVGAGI. The CDR3 contains 14 residues. The V end lost 3 bases, the J end lost 0 bases, and 8 bases lay between the germline ends.

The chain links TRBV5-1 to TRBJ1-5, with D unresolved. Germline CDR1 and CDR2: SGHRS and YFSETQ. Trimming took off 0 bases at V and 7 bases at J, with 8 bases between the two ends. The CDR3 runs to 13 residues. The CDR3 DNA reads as TGCGCCAGCAGCTTGGGATACGACCAGCCCCAGCATTTT. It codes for CASSLGYDQPQHF.

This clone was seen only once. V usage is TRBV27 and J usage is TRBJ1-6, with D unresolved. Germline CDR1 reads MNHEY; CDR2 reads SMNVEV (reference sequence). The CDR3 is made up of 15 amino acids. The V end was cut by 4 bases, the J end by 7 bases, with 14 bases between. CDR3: CASSSQTGSNSPLHF. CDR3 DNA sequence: TGTGCCAGCAGTTCCCAGACTGGGAGCAATTCACCCCTCCACTTT.

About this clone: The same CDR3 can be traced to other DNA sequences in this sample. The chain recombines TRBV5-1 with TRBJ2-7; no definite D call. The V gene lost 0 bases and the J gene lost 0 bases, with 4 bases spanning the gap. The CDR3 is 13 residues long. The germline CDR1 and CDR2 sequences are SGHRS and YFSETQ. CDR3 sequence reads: CASSLGSSYEQYF. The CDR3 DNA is TGCGCCAGCAGCTTGGGCAGCTCCTACGAGCAGTACTTC.

CDR3 DNA sequence: TGTGCCAGCAGTAAGACAGCTTATGGCTACACCTTC. Translation gives CASSKTAYGYTF. This chain joins TRBV2 and TRBJ1-2, with TRBD1 as a possible D gene (5 bases). The V and J ends lost 5 bases and 5 bases respectively, with 9 bases between them. The CDR3 totals 12 residues. Germline CDR1 SNHLY, CDR2 FYNNEI.

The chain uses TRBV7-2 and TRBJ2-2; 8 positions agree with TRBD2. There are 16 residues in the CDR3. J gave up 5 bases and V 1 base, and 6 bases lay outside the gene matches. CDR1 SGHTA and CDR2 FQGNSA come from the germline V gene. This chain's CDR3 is CASSLGAGGGTGELFF. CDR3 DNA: TGTGCCAGCAGCTTAGGGGCGGGAGGAGGTACCGGGGAGCTGTTTTTT.

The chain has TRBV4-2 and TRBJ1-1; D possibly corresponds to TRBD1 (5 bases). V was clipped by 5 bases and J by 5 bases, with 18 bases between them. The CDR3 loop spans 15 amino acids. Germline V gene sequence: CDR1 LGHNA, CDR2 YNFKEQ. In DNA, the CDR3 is TGTGCCAGCAGCTCACCGGACATCCTTGGAACTGAAGCTTTCTTT. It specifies CASSSPDILGTEAFF.

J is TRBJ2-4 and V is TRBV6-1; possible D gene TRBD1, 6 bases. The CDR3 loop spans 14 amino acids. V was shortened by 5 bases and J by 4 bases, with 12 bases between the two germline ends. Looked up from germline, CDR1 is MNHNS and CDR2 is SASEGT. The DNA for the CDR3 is TGTGCCAGCAGTCCCGGGACAAGTAAAAACATTCAGTACTTC. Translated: CASSPGTSKNIQYF.

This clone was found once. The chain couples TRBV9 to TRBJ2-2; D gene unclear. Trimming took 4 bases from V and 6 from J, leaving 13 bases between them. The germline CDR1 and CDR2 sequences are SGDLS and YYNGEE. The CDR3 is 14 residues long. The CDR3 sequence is CASSPLRLAGELFF. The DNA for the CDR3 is TGTGCCAGCAGCCCCCTAAGGCTCGCCGGGGAGCTGTTTTTT.

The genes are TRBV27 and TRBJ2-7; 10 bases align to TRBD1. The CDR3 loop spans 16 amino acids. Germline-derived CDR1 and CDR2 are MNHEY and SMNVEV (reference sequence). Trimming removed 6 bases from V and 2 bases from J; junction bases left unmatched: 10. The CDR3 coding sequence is TGTGCCAGCAGCACTGGACAGGGGGGAAACCCCTACGAGCAGTACTTC. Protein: CASSTGQGGNPYEQYF.

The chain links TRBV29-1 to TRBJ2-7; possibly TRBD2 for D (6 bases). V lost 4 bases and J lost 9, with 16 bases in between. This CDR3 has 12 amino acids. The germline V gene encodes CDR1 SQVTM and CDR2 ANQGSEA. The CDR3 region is CSVGGELGPQYF. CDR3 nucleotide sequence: TGCAGCGTTGGGGGGGAGCTCGGTCCGCAGTACTTC.

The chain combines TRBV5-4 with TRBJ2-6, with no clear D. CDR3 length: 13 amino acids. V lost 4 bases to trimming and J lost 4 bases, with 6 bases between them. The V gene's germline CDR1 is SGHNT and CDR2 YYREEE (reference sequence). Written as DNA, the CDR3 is TGTGCCAGCAGCCCAGGAGGGGCCAACGTCCTGACTTTC. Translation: CASSPGGANVLTF.

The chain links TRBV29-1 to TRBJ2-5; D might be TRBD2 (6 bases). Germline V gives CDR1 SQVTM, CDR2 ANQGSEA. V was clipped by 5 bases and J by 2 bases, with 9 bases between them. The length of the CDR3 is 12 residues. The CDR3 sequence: CSVLGLQETQYF. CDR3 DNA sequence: TGCAGCGTTCTGGGACTGCAAGAGACCCAGTACTTC. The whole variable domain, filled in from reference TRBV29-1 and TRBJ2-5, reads SAVISQKPSRDICQRGTSLTIQCQVDSQVTMMFWYRQQPGQSLTLIATANQGSEATYESGFVIDKFPISRPNLTFSTLTVSNMSPEDSSIYLCSVLGLQETQYFGPGTRLLVL.